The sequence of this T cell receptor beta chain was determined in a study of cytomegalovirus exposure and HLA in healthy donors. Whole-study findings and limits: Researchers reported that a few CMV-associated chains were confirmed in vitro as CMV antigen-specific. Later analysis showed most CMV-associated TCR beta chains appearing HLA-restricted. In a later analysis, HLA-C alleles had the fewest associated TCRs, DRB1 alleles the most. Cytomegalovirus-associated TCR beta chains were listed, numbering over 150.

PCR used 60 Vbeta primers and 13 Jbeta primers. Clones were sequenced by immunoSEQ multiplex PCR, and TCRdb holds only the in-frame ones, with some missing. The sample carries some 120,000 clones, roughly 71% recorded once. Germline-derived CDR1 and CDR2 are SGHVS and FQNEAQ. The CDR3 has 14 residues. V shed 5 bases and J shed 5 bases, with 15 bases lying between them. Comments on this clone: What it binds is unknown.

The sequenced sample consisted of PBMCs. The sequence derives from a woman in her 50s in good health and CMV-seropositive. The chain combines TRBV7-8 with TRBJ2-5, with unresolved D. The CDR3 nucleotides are TGTGCCAGCAGCCCGTACGGGTGGCTTGAGACCCAGTACTTC. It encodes CASSPYGWLETQYF. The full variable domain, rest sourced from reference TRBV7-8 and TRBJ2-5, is GAGVSQSPRYKVAKRGQDVALRCDPISGHVSLFWYQQALGQGPEFLTYFQNEAQLDKSGLPSDRFFAERPEGSVSTLKIQRTQQEDSAVYLCASSPYGWLETQYFGPGTRLLVL.